The T cell receptor (beta chain) described here comes from a study of blood T cell repertoires in COVID-19 (dated by TCRdb to the early 2020s). Regarding the research as a whole: Samples covering the acute and convalescent phases of COVID-19 were provided by collaborators in the United States, Italy and Spain. The prospective study material was composed of cDNA or gDNA derived from T cells, B-cell-depleted T cells, or PBMCs. The dataset comprised deeply sampled blood TCRbeta repertoires from subjects exposed to, actively infected with, or recovered from COVID-19. A freely available public database, intended as a resource for researchers studying the immune response to SARS-CoV-2, is where the repertoires were released. The samples were drawn from two sources: the first 160 participants of the ongoing ImmuneRACE study, and fewer than 1,500 subjects contributed by 6 global collaborators. Nearly every sample came with metadata listing a de-identified subject ID, COVID-19 status, age in years and sex. HLA class I and class II types, where available, came from metadata supplied by the sample provider rather than from assay-based typing. Results and caveats for the whole study, not just this receptor: The amount of clinical and demographic metadata varied by source and participant and was provided uncurated.

The CDR3, from cysteine to phenylalanine, totals 14 residues. Only CDR3 DNA remains: 42 bases, in frame from the first base. Trimming removed 6 bases from V and 8 bases from J; the gene matches leave 11 bases unexplained. In the germline V gene, CDR1 corresponds to MNHEY and CDR2 to SVGAGI. On this clone itself: No antigen is known for it. No per-base quality is available; no much larger clone lies one base away.

TCRbeta CDR3 regions were amplified from genomic DNA using the immunoSEQ Assay, a bias-controlled multiplex PCR. Per the original workflow: Within the assay, amplification of reference gene primers was used to estimate how many nucleated cells each sample contained. To quantify the absolute abundance of each unique TCRbeta CDR3 rearrangement, sequence reads were collapsed and filtered. For each sample, productive Simpson clonality was calculated as the square root of Simpson's diversity index across productive rearrangements. TCRdb holds this immuneACCESS table with in-frame rearrangements only. Some clones are missing; in checked studies, unresolved V genes explain under half, and the rest has no known cause. V and J calls plus clone size are reproduced from that table; the DNA served to infer D and trimming. Counted in this sample were about 180,000 clones; about 87% of them appeared once. Around an eighth of the sample comes from the top ten.

At one collaborating source in Seattle, patients were enrolled during active infection and were followed longitudinally through the course of disease. Whole blood was collected in K2EDTA tubes by collaborating institutions according to the institutions' own protocols. For TCRbeta analysis, collaborators shipped samples as frozen whole blood, isolated PBMCs, or DNA extracted from either of those sample types. Input material: peripheral blood. The TCR originated in a woman in her 70s with COVID-19, enrolled during active disease. The chain is made from TRBV6-5 and TRBJ1-2; the central 8 bases match TRBD1. In nucleotide form, the sequence is TGTGCCAGCAGGACAGGGGCGCGGATTGGAGGCTACACCTTC. Its product reads: CASRTGARIGGYTF.